The clone carrying this T cell receptor (beta chain) was counted at least ten times. Study processing details: Estimation of nucleated cell counts relied on the amplification of reference gene primers. The assay was immunoSEQ multiplex PCR, and TCRdb's table has in-frame clones only and misses some. The DNA was the basis for D and trimming; V, J and clone size are from that table. The sample includes some 70,000 clones, about 86% of them seen just once. The data belong to a study of blood T cell repertoires in COVID-19. In the study overall: Acute and convalescent COVID-19 samples came from the United States, Italy and Spain. PBMCs, B-cell-depleted T cells, or T cells were the source of the cDNA or gDNA that made up the material.

The TCR was taken from a man aged 45-65 years with active COVID-19. Material: peripheral blood.

Here the CDR3 reads CASSYGQGQNTEAFF. CDR3 in DNA: TGTGCCAGCAGTTACGGACAGGGGCAGAACACTGAAGCTTTCTTT. The rearrangement joins TRBV6-6 to TRBJ1-1, with 9 bases identical to TRBD1. Germline V lookup: CDR1 MNHNY, CDR2 SVGAGI (reference sequence). After removal of 2 bases from V and 1 base from J, the junction contained 2 bases not matched to a gene. The CDR3 is 15 residues long.